This T cell receptor beta chain was recorded in a study of OX40 agonist ivuxolimab in advanced cancers. Study-wide context: Ivuxolimab, which targeted the costimulatory receptor OX40 (CD134), was an agonistic, fully human IgG2 monoclonal antibody. Prior anti-PD-1, anti-PD-L1 or anti-CTLA-4 therapy was permitted, and checkpoint inhibitors had been received by less than 45% of dose-escalation patients. Partial responses occurred in three dose-escalation patients, of whom one had hepatocellular carcinoma and two had cutaneous melanoma. The paper covers the monotherapy dose-escalation part of the phase I ivuxolimab trial, which included N ≈ 50 patients. In the dose-escalation cohort, around four fifths of patients were male, and the mean age was approximately 60 years, with a range of about 20 to 90. Of the roughly 52 dose-escalation patients, hepatocellular carcinoma was present in roughly 19, melanoma in roughly 15, renal cell carcinoma in 9 and head and neck cancer in 9. Intravenous ivuxolimab was administered to patients every 2 weeks at six dose levels: 0.01, 0.1, 0.3, 1.5, 3 and 10 mg/kg. Peripheral TCRbeta sequencing aimed to test whether ivuxolimab altered TCR sequence diversity and caused clonal T-cell expansion. Beyond this particular receptor, the publication reports: On average, CD8+ T cells showed more expanded clones than CD4+ T cells after ivuxolimab. Which antigens the clonally expanded peripheral T cells were specific for was not determined. Low levels of normalized T-cell clonal expansion were also seen in some nonresponding patients. In the 0.1-3.0 mg/kg groups, partial responders had among the lowest normalized peripheral clonal expansion, particularly in CD8+ T cells. At doses from 0.1 to 3.0 mg/kg, clonal expansion was seen in both CD4+ and CD8+ blood T cells between baseline and week 6.

Trimming removed 6 bases from V and 6 bases from J, leaving 14 bases between the germline ends. In the germline V gene, CDR1 corresponds to MNHEY and CDR2 to SVGAGI. Counted from cysteine to phenylalanine, this CDR3 has 13 amino acids. CDR3 DNA only is kept here, 39 bases in frame from base 1. Genomic DNA was extracted from sorted cells for sequencing of the TCRbeta CDR3 region. The immunoSEQ Assay was used to sequence the TCRbeta CDR3 regions. In TCRdb, the immuneACCESS table is reduced to in-frame sequences with V and J assigned. These tables do not hold every clone; where another copy was compared, an unresolved V gene accounts for under half, and the others remain unexplained. Counted in this sample were 35,000 to 40,000 clones; 70% to 90% of them appeared once. Of the sample, approximately 13% is held by the ten largest clones. Patients with a history of autoimmune disease or receiving systemic immunosuppression were excluded from the trial. Peripheral blood for TCR sequencing was drawn from every dose cohort at baseline, at cycle 4 day 1 and at cycle 7 day 1. The samples were drawn from a first-in-human, open-label, multicenter phase I dose-escalation trial of ivuxolimab. Adults with locally advanced or metastatic melanoma, renal cell carcinoma, hepatocellular carcinoma or head and neck squamous cell carcinoma were enrolled in the trial. Before TCR sequencing, CD4+ T cells and CD8+ T cells from peripheral blood were sorted into separate populations.

Comments on this clone: Its antigen remains unidentified. The record has no base qualities; no much larger clone is one base away.

The source material was CD4+ or CD8+ T cells sorted from blood, sampled in a trial of the OX40 agonist ivuxolimab. This clonotype was sampled from an adult with an advanced solid tumor such as melanoma, head and neck, liver or kidney cancer. Here the chain combines TRBV6-5 and TRBJ1-2, with no reliable assignment of the D segment. For the CDR3, the sequence is CASRPNLGHGYTF. In nucleotide form, the sequence is TGTGCCAGCAGGCCCAACCTAGGCCATGGCTACACCTTC.